These 26 T cell receptor beta chains share one sample of origin, sequenced in a study of CD8 T cells in ankylosing spondylitis. The study's findings and limits: One TCR beta motif, made up of several highly homologous variants, appeared characteristic of ankylosing spondylitis blood.

In TCRdb, the 5' RACE reads were re-called with MiXCR into one record per CDR3 protein. Here the sample spans some 840,000 distinct CDR3 sequences, around 11% being singletons. These receptors' antigens are unknown. Sequenced material: blood, either unsorted or a sorted T cell fraction (not recorded which). All receptors come from a male donor with ankylosing spondylitis.

This clonotype was observed many times. The chain has TRBV12-3 or TRBV12-4 and TRBJ2-5; unclear D gene. The CDR3 spans 14 residues. The ends were cut back, 5 bases at V and 5 bases at J, with 15 bases in the middle. CDR3 coding DNA: TGTGCCAGCAGTCGTCCTCCTAATACGGAGACCCAGTACTTC. Translating it yields CASSRPPNTETQYF.

This rearrangement joins TRBV6-5 to TRBJ1-3, with D uncertain. This CDR3 has 17 amino acids. CDR1 is MNHEY and CDR2 is SVGAGI in the germline V gene. Between the trimmed V and J ends, which lost 0 bases and 0 bases, there was a span of 12 bases. This CDR3 reads CASSYSRVRHSGNTIYF. The CDR3, as DNA: TGTGCCAGCAGTTACTCGAGGGTGCGGCACTCTGGAAACACCATATATTTT.

The J gene is TRBJ2-5, the V gene TRBV10-2; D ambiguous. V lost 5 bases and J 5 bases, leaving 9 bases between the germline ends. The CDR3 consists of 12 residues. Germline V gene lookup returns CDR1 WSHSY and CDR2 SAAADI. This CDR3 is CASSRVAETQYF. CDR3 nucleotide sequence: TGCGCCAGCAGTAGGGTGGCGGAGACCCAGTACTTC.

Remarks on this clonotype: Relative to the germline gene, one junction end is altered; a read error may explain this. The V call is TRBV24-1, the J call TRBJ2-1, with a weak D call TRBD2 (6 bases). Germline assignment: CDR1 KGHDR and CDR2 SFDVKD. There are 15 residues in the CDR3. CDR3 sequence reads: CATNDSPGRMDEQIF. CDR3 bases: TGTGCCACCAATGATTCCCCGGGGAGGATGGATGAGCAGATCTTC.

There are a few counts of this clonotype. CDR3 nucleotide sequence: TGCAGTGCTCCTACACAGGGATTCCTCTCTGGGGCCAACGTCCTGACTTTC. This encodes CSAPTQGFLSGANVLTF. The V gene is TRBV20-1, the J gene TRBJ2-6; maybe TRBD1 (6 bases). The CDR3 extends over 17 amino acids. Germline V lookup: CDR1 DFQATT, CDR2 SNEGSKA (reference sequence). The V gene lost 5 bases and the J gene lost 0 bases, with 17 bases spanning the gap.

This clonotype appeared many times. The CDR3 bases are TGTGCCAGCAGCGAACCTGACTGGTACTCCTACAATGAGCAGTTCTTC. Translating gives CASSEPDWYSYNEQFF. This chain joins TRBV11-2 and TRBJ2-1; D ambiguous. There are 16 residues in the CDR3. Germline V gives CDR1 SGHAT, CDR2 FQNNGV. V lost 5 bases, J lost 0 bases, and 14 bases lay in between.

V and J are TRBV28 and TRBJ2-1; 9 bases are a match to TRBD2. This CDR3 spans 18 amino acids. Germline V lookup: CDR1 MDHEN, CDR2 SYDVKM. V was pared by 3 bases and J by 3 bases, with 12 bases of the junction left unmatched. The CDR3 sequence: CASSFTYSGGAVYNEQFF. The CDR3 bases are TGTGCCAGCAGTTTCACATATAGCGGGGGAGCCGTCTACAATGAGCAGTTCTTC.

This clonotype has just a few counts. This chain links TRBV6-2 or TRBV6-3 with TRBJ2-1; D call uncertain. The CDR3 spans 14 residues. Trimming cost V 5 bases and J 5 bases, with 13 bases left between them. CDR1 and CDR2 (germline): MNHEY, SVGEGT. The CDR3 protein is CASSDTYRDNEQFF. The CDR3 nucleotides are TGTGCCAGCAGTGACACCTACCGGGACAATGAGCAGTTCTTC.

The rearrangement joins TRBV20-1 to TRBJ1-1; 7 bases fit TRBD1. The CDR3 sequence is 14 residues long. V shed 6 bases and J 1 base; nucleotides not matched to a gene: 8. CDR1 DFQATT and CDR2 SNEGSKA come from the germline V gene (reference sequence). The CDR3 nucleotides are TGCAGTGCCACAGGGCACAGGGGGAACACTGAAGCTTTCTTT. It specifies CSATGHRGNTEAFF.

This clonotype showed up many times. The chain carries TRBV29-1 and TRBJ2-1; 9 bases agree with TRBD2. Germline values: CDR1 SQVTM, CDR2 ANQGSEA. Trimming cost V 7 bases and J 9 bases; bases outside gene matches: 22. The CDR3 runs 17 residues. The CDR3, as DNA: TGCAGCGCCTACCGAGGGGTTAGCGGGAGTCCCACAAGTGAGCAGTTCTTC. Its protein is CSAYRGVSGSPTSEQFF.

This clonotype appeared many times. This chain joins TRBV5-1 and TRBJ2-7; 9 bases align to TRBD1. Germline V lookup: CDR1 SGHRS, CDR2 YFSETQ. The CDR3 runs 15 residues. V gave up 4 bases and J gave up 4 bases; unmatched junction bases: 9. The CDR3, as DNA: TGCGCCAGCAGCCGACTACAGGGGGCGAATTACGAGCAGTACTTC. As protein: CASSRLQGANYEQYF. Drawing the rest from reference TRBV5-1 and TRBJ2-7, the complete variable domain is KAGVTQTPRYLIKTRGQQVTLSCSPISGHRSVSWYQQTPGQGLQFLFEYFSETQRNKGNFPGRFSGRQFSNSRSEMNVSTLELGDSALYLCASSRLQGANYEQYFGPGTRLTVT.

As regards this clonotype: Compared with germline, one end of the junction differs, possibly owing to a read error. The V gene is TRBV12-3 or TRBV12-4, the J gene TRBJ2-3; no clear D. The CDR3 totals 13 residues. CDR3 in amino acids: CASGFFSTDTQYF. The DNA of the CDR3 is TGTGCCAGCGGTTTTTTTAGCACAGATACGCAGTATTTT.

The V and J genes are TRBV4-2 and TRBJ1-4; D is unresolved. V was shortened by 4 bases and J by 5 bases, with 17 bases between the two germline ends. This CDR3 comprises 16 residues. Germline V lookup: CDR1 LGHNA, CDR2 YNFKEQ. As DNA, the CDR3 is TGTGCCAGCAGCCGTGGCGATGAGGGTATGAATGAAAAACTGTTTTTT. This gives the protein CASSRGDEGMNEKLFF.

This clonotype was detected a few times. This chain connects TRBV20-1 to TRBJ1-2; D might be TRBD1 (5 bases). The CDR3 consists of 11 residues. V was trimmed by 6 bases and J by 9 bases, leaving 14 bases between them. Germline V gene lookup returns CDR1 DFQATT and CDR2 SNEGSKA (reference sequence). The CDR3 DNA follows: TGCAGTGCAGGCGGGGCCAGCCGCTACACCTTC. Protein: CSAGGASRYTF.

The rearrangement links TRBV25-1 to TRBJ1-2, with TRBD1 as a possible D gene (5 bases). The germline CDR1 and CDR2 sequences are MGHDK and SYGVNS. The V end was cut by 4 bases, the J end by 8 bases, with 23 bases between. The CDR3 has 16 residues. Written as DNA, the CDR3 is TGTGCCAGCAGTGTTTCCGCCGGGGCCGTGACGGGGGGCTACACCTTC. Encoded protein: CASSVSAGAVTGGYTF.

This clonotype was observed a handful of times. This CDR3 is CASSFRRTVEGTDTQYF. The CDR3 nucleotides are TGTGCCAGCAGTTTCCGCCGGACAGTCGAAGGCACAGATACGCAGTATTTT. The chain uses TRBV6-5 and TRBJ2-3; possible D gene TRBD1, 6 bases. V was clipped by 4 bases and J by 1 base, with 18 bases between them. The CDR3 runs to 17 residues. Germline CDR1 MNHEY, CDR2 SVGAGI.

This clonotype was found many times. V usage is TRBV7-2 and J usage is TRBJ2-5; 11 bases agree with TRBD2. The CDR3 has 15 amino acids. Germline values: CDR1 SGHTA, CDR2 FQGNSA. V shed 5 bases, J shed 5 bases, and the junction held 7 bases outside the gene matches. CDR3 nucleotides: TGTGCCAGCAGCAGGGGACTAGCGGTCCAGGAGACCCAGTACTTC. It translates to CASSRGLAVQETQYF. Variable domain in full (rest from reference TRBV7-2 and TRBJ2-5): GAGVSQSPSNKVTEKGKDVELRCDPISGHTALYWYRQSLGQGLEFLIYFQGNSAPDKSGLPSDRFSAERTGGSVSTLTIQRTQQEDSAVYLCASSRGLAVQETQYFGPGTRLLVL.

In this sample, this clonotype turned up a few times. Sequence at one end of the junction differs from germline and may be a read error. V and J are TRBV7-8 and TRBJ1-1, with a possible D match to TRBD1 (5 bases). Germline V gives CDR1 SGHVS, CDR2 FQNEAQ. This CDR3 has 14 residues. The CDR3 DNA sequence: TGTGCCAGCAGCTCAACCCCCCGGGGCCAGGAAGATTTCTTT. This codes for CASSSTPRGQEDFF.

This clonotype was recorded at least ten times. J is TRBJ1-5 and V is TRBV2; D might be TRBD1 (5 bases). Germline V gene sequence: CDR1 SNHLY, CDR2 FYNNEI. This CDR3 region has 13 residues. Trimming pared 4 bases from V and 6 bases from J, leaving 10 bases between. CDR3 sequence: CASSGGVTQPQHF. The CDR3 DNA is TGTGCCAGCAGTGGGGGGGTAACTCAGCCCCAGCATTTT.

This clonotype has more than one count but fewer than ten. The chain carries TRBV12-3 or TRBV12-4 and TRBJ2-1; TRBD2 might be the D (5 bases). This CDR3 is built from 15 residues. V lost 4 bases, J lost 3 bases, and 13 bases lay in between. CDR3 sequence: CASSSASPHYNEQFF. The CDR3 DNA sequence: TGTGCCAGCAGTTCCGCTAGCCCCCACTACAATGAGCAGTTCTTC.

The rearrangement uses TRBV7-9 and TRBJ2-5; 10 positions agree with TRBD2. The CDR3 totals 14 residues. Germline V gene data show CDR1 as SEHNR and CDR2 as FQNEAQ (reference sequence). With V trimmed by 5 bases and J by 4 bases, 4 bases remained unmatched. In nucleotides, the CDR3 is TGTGCCAGCAGCGGCCGGACTAGCGGAGAGACCCAGTACTTC. Its translation: CASSGRTSGETQYF.

The chain links TRBV10-3 to TRBJ2-2; 7 bases map to TRBD1. The germline CDR1 and CDR2 sequences are ENHRY and SYGVKD. The CDR3 covers 16 residues. After removal of 4 bases from V and 1 base from J, the junction contained 6 bases not matched to a gene. The CDR3 nucleotides read TGTGCCATCAGTGCCTTGGGGACAGTGAACACCGGGGAGCTGTTTTTT. Translation gives CAISALGTVNTGELFF.

The table lists this clonotype with many counts. This sequence joins TRBV20-1 and TRBJ2-3; D might be TRBD2 (5 bases). Looked up from germline, CDR1 is DFQATT and CDR2 is SNEGSKA (reference sequence). This CDR3 has 11 amino acids. Trimming removed 5 bases at V and 6 bases at J, with 9 bases between. The CDR3 DNA sequence: TGCAGTGCTGAGTTAGCGGATACGCAGTATTTT. Residues: CSAELADTQYF.

This clonotype has more than one count but fewer than ten. The gene calls are TRBV10-3 and TRBJ2-1; 16 bases are a match to TRBD2. Germline CDR1 ENHRY, CDR2 SYGVKD. The length of the CDR3 is 15 residues. V trimming: 6 bases; J trimming: 8 bases; junction bases outside the gene matches: 4. CDR3 sequence: CAISPGTSGGDEQFF. The CDR3, as DNA: TGTGCCATCAGCCCAGGGACTAGCGGGGGGGATGAGCAGTTCTTC.

The table lists this clonotype with many counts. V gene TRBV29-1 combines with J gene TRBJ2-5, with D uncertain. Germline CDR1 SQVTM, CDR2 ANQGSEA. The ends were cut back, 7 bases at V and 5 bases at J, with 14 bases in the middle. CDR3 length equals 12 residues. The CDR3 nucleotides are TGCAGCGGACGTCACTCTGAGGAGACCCAGTACTTC. It is translated as CSGRHSEETQYF.

This clonotype was seen more than once but under ten times. CDR3 loop: CSAHSGNYNEQFF. DNA of the CDR3: TGCAGTGCCCATAGCGGGAACTACAATGAGCAGTTCTTC. The chain combines TRBV20-1 with TRBJ2-1; TRBD2 agrees at 8 bases. The CDR3 sequence is 13 residues long. V was pared by 6 bases and J by 3 bases, with 4 bases of the junction left unmatched. The germline V gene has CDR1 DFQATT and CDR2 SNEGSKA (reference sequence).